Below, 8 T cell receptor beta chains from the same sample are listed, as sequenced in a study of beta chain features in type 1 diabetes. Their recognized antigens are unknown. Notes on the study in general: Within each of all four CD4+ subsets, Type 1 diabetes patients had TCRB CDR3s that were moderately but significantly shorter.

Since all of the isolated RNA was reverse transcribed, expressed TCRB transcripts were what got sequenced. Some clones are missing from TCRdb's copy, which holds only in-frame ones; the method was immunoSEQ multiplex PCR. This table has roughly 340,000 clones, approximately 13% appearing once. Sequenced: naive CD4+ T cells from blood. The receptor set was obtained from a woman aged 18-35 years with type 1 diabetes.

This clone was counted a few times. V usage is TRBV14 and J usage is TRBJ2-3; 14 bases map to TRBD2. CDR1 and CDR2 from the germline V gene are SGHDN and FVKESK. CDR3 length: 17 amino acids. With 5 bases clipped from V and 6 bases from J, the junction kept 10 bases outside the gene matches. The CDR3 reads CASSSPGTSGRWDTQYF. The CDR3 nucleotides read TGTGCCAGCAGCAGCCCCGGGACTAGCGGGAGATGGGATACGCAGTATTTT.

In its sample, this clone was seen a few times. The rearrangement joins TRBV5-4 to TRBJ1-2; perhaps TRBD1 as D (6 bases). CDR1 and CDR2 (germline): SGHNT, YYREEE (reference sequence). Deletions cut 4 bases from V and 8 bases from J, with 12 bases between. The CDR3 is made up of 12 amino acids. The CDR3 spells CASSPGTIGYTF. The CDR3 DNA reads TGTGCCAGCAGCCCTGGGACAATCGGCTACACCTTC.

The table lists this clone with a few counts. J is TRBJ2-1 and V is TRBV6-5; 9 positions match TRBD2. V dropped 0 bases and J dropped 9; count of bases not matched to a gene: 6. Germline assignment: CDR1 MNHEY and CDR2 SVGAGI. The CDR3 has 15 amino acids. CDR3 coding DNA: TGTGCCAGCAGTTACTCGAGGCTAGCGGGAATTGAGCAGTTCTTC. It is translated as CASSYSRLAGIEQFF.

The CDR3 coding sequence is TGTGCCAGCAGTCCGGTGGGCCAGACTGAAGCTTTCTTT. Protein product: CASSPVGQTEAFF. The rearrangement uses TRBV28 and TRBJ1-1; D uncertain. With 5 bases removed from V and 5 bases from J, the gap between germline ends came to 12 bases. CDR3 length: 13 amino acids. The germline CDR1 and CDR2 sequences are MDHEN and SYDVKM.

To note about this clone: At one end the junction does not follow the germline gene, possibly because of a read error. This sequence joins TRBV7-2 and TRBJ2-7; 9 nucleotides agree with TRBD2. This CDR3 is built from 14 residues. Germline V CDR1 and CDR2: SGHTA, FQGNSA. The CDR3 sequence is CASRLAGVSYEQYF. DNA for the CDR3: TGTGCCAGCAGATTAGCGGGAGTCTCCTACGAGCAGTACTTC. Based on the CDR3 plus reference TRBV7-2 and TRBJ2-7, the full variable domain is GAGVSQSPSNKVTEKGKDVELRCDPISGHTALYWYRQSLGQGLEFLIYFQGNSAPDKSGLPSDRFSAERTGGSVSTLTIQRTQQEDSAVYLCASRLAGVSYEQYFGPGTRLTVT.

In its sample, this clone was seen a few times. The rearrangement joins TRBV19 to TRBJ2-1; TRBD2 aligns across 8 bases. Germline V lookup: CDR1 LNHDA, CDR2 SQIVND (reference sequence). The J segment lost 1 base and the V segment lost 6 bases, leaving 5 bases of the junction unmatched. The CDR3 runs 15 residues. As DNA, the CDR3 is TGTGCCAGTAGGGGTCTAGCGGGTTCCTACAATGAGCAGTTCTTC. It is translated as CASRGLAGSYNEQFF.

The V call is TRBV28, the J call TRBJ2-7; perhaps TRBD1 as D (6 bases). Germline loops: CDR1 MDHEN, CDR2 SYDVKM. With 3 bases removed from V and 3 bases from J, the gap between germline ends came to 18 bases. The CDR3 totals 16 residues. The CDR3 nucleotides are TGTGCCAGCAGTTTCAGTAGGCAGGGGTTAATCTACGAGCAGTACTTC. Amino acid sequence: CASSFSRQGLIYEQYF.

The chain couples TRBV30 to TRBJ1-5, with D perhaps matching TRBD1 (6 bases). The CDR3 is 15 residues long. The germline CDR1 and CDR2 sequences are GTSNPN and SVGIG (reference sequence). Trimming pared 0 bases from V and 3 bases from J, leaving 12 bases between. The DNA for the CDR3 is TGTGCCTGGAGTGTGCCCACAGGGTACAATCAGCCCCAGCATTTT. It yields the protein CAWSVPTGYNQPQHF.